These 16 T cell receptor beta chains originate from one sample sequenced in a study of tissue T cells after allogeneic stem cell transplantation. TCRdb keeps only in-frame clones here, not all; method: immunoSEQ multiplex PCR. The sample lists about 6,800 clones, under 75% occurring once. The sample in question was duodenum tissue, obtained at autopsy. These receptors were collected from a female donor at least 60 years old with lung cancer.

The chain has TRBV29-1 and TRBJ1-2; D is ambiguous. The germline V gene has CDR1 SQVTM and CDR2 ANQGSEA. This CDR3 has 12 residues. V was cut by 7 bases and J by 10 bases, with 19 bases left in between. The CDR3: CSGSEGRTDYTF. CDR3 sequence (DNA): TGCAGCGGCAGTGAAGGACGGACGGACTACACCTTC.

This chain uses TRBV29-1 with TRBJ1-2; the D gene is possibly TRBD1 (6 bases). Trimming cost V 4 bases and J 4 bases, with 19 bases left between them. The CDR3 has 15 residues. The germline V gene has CDR1 SQVTM and CDR2 ANQGSEA. CDR3 loop: CSVVGAGALFYGYTF. The CDR3 DNA is TGCAGCGTTGTGGGGGCGGGCGCCCTCTTCTATGGCTACACCTTC.

This clone was picked up a small number of times. The rearrangement joins TRBV25-1 to TRBJ2-3; D possibly corresponds to TRBD2 (6 bases). CDR3 size: 16 residues. Germline V lookup: CDR1 MGHDK, CDR2 SYGVNS. V gave up 1 base and J gave up 3 bases, with 14 bases separating them. The CDR3 loop reads CASSEWTGATTDTQYF. For the CDR3, the DNA is TGTGCCAGCAGTGAATGGACGGGAGCCACAACAGATACGCAGTATTTT.

V is TRBV5-5 and J is TRBJ1-5, with TRBD1 as a possible D gene (6 bases). CDR1 SGHKS and CDR2 YYEKEE come from the germline V gene (reference sequence). CDR3 length equals 15 residues. V was trimmed by 4 bases and J by 5 bases, leaving 16 bases between them. This chain's CDR3 is CASSLNDRQYQPQHF. DNA for the CDR3: TGTGCCAGCAGCCTCAATGACAGGCAGTATCAGCCCCAGCATTTT.

The chain is built from TRBV6-5 and TRBJ2-3; D gene unclear. The CDR3 runs 12 residues. Trimming took 6 bases from V and 3 from J, leaving 7 bases between them. CDR1 MNHEY and CDR2 SVGAGI come from the germline V gene. CDR3 DNA sequence: TGTGCCAGCAGGGGTTCAACAGATACGCAGTATTTT. Translated, it gives CASRGSTDTQYF.

The V and J genes are TRBV18 and TRBJ1-2; TRBD1 agrees at 8 bases. J was trimmed by 0 bases and V by 5 bases; bases with no gene match: 8. Germline V gene lookup returns CDR1 KGHSH and CDR2 LQKENI. CDR3 length: 16 residues. The CDR3 sequence is CASSVRTGTSNYGYTF. CDR3 in DNA: TGTGCCAGCTCAGTCCGGACAGGGACCTCTAACTATGGCTACACCTTC.

By proportion, this clone is medium-sized. Sequence at one end of the junction differs from germline and may be a read error. This sequence joins TRBV19 and TRBJ1-5, with 7 bases fitting TRBD1. Germline V lookup: CDR1 LNHDA, CDR2 SQIVND (reference sequence). The CDR3 length is 17 residues. CDR3 residues: CASSILDPGQSIQPQHF. CDR3 sequence (DNA): TGTGCCAGTAGTATCCTAGACCCGGGACAGAGCATTCAGCCCCAGCATTTT.

This clone is judged medium-sized. The rearrangement uses TRBV11-2 and TRBJ2-4; D is perhaps TRBD1 (6 bases). Per germline, CDR1 SGHAT and CDR2 FQNNGV. The V and J ends lost 1 base and 1 base respectively, with 8 bases between them. This CDR3 contains 15 residues. The CDR3 loop reads CASSLAGAAKNIQYF. Here the CDR3 DNA reads TGTGCCAGCAGCTTAGCAGGGGCGGCCAAAAACATTCAGTACTTC.

This clone was observed a few times. The chain uses TRBV30 and TRBJ2-7, with D uncertain. Germline assignment: CDR1 GTSNPN and CDR2 SVGIG (reference sequence). The CDR3 is 13 amino acids. Deletions cut 0 bases from V and 3 bases from J, with 9 bases between. CDR3 DNA: TGTGCCTGGAGTGTTGGCGGTAACTACGAGCAGTACTTC. It translates to CAWSVGGNYEQYF.

This clone was counted a few times. The V and J genes are TRBV4-1 and TRBJ2-1; TRBD2 matches at 8 bases. Per the germline V gene, CDR1 is MGHRA and CDR2 is YSYEKL. CDR3 size: 18 residues. Unmatched junction bases numbered 9, after V lost 0 bases and J lost 2 bases. CDR3 amino acids: CASSQDQYGREAYNEQFF. Written as DNA, the CDR3 is TGCGCCAGCAGCCAAGATCAGTACGGGCGGGAGGCCTACAATGAGCAGTTCTTC.

This clone is labeled medium-sized. The V gene is TRBV7-2, the J gene TRBJ1-6; TRBD1 matches at 8 bases. With V trimmed by 7 bases and J by 7 bases, 3 bases remained unmatched. The CDR3 length is 13 residues. Germline values: CDR1 SGHTA, CDR2 FQGNSA. CDR3 DNA: TGTGCCAGCAAGGACAGGGTCAATTCACCCCTCCACTTT. Its translation is CASKDRVNSPLHF.

This chain uses TRBV4-1 with TRBJ2-5; TRBD2 aligns across 10 bases. Per germline, CDR1 MGHRA and CDR2 YSYEKL. J was trimmed by 1 base and V by 1 base; bases with no gene match: 3. The CDR3 loop spans 16 amino acids. CDR3 residues: CASSQGVAGGQETQYF. CDR3 nucleotide sequence: TGCGCCAGCAGCCAAGGGGTAGCGGGGGGCCAAGAGACCCAGTACTTC.

The chain links TRBV24-1 to TRBJ1-3; unclear D gene. CDR3 length: 13 amino acids. Germline lookup yields CDR1 KGHDR and CDR2 SFDVKD. Deletions cut 3 bases from V and 2 bases from J, with 4 bases between. The CDR3 here is CATSDPPGNTIYF. As DNA, the CDR3 is TGTGCCACCAGTGATCCGCCTGGAAACACCATATATTTT.

This clone was found a few times. J is TRBJ1-1 and V is TRBV6-5, with D uncertain. The V and J ends lost 2 bases and 7 bases respectively, with 11 bases between them. CDR1 is MNHEY and CDR2 is SVGAGI in the germline V gene. The CDR3 is 13 amino acids. The chain's CDR3 is CASSYEGGSEAFF. CDR3 sequence (DNA): TGTGCCAGCAGTTACGAGGGAGGGAGTGAAGCTTTCTTT.

The chain is built from TRBV29-1 and TRBJ2-3; D is perhaps TRBD2 (5 bases). V lost 7 bases and J lost 0, with 8 bases in between. Germline V gives CDR1 SQVTM, CDR2 ANQGSEA. This CDR3 is 12 amino acids long. The CDR3 is CSATGSTDTQYF. As DNA, the CDR3 is TGCAGCGCTACGGGAAGCACAGATACGCAGTATTTT.

This chain joins TRBV6-5 and TRBJ1-1; D call uncertain. The V gene lost 8 bases and the J gene lost 1 base, with 11 bases spanning the gap. The CDR3 has 13 residues. The germline gives CDR1 MNHEY, CDR2 SVGAGI. The CDR3 here is CASRVQGNTEAFF. The CDR3 nucleotides read TGTGCCAGCCGGGTCCAAGGGAACACTGAAGCTTTCTTT.